These T cell receptor beta chains were read from a single sample in a study of control samples from healthy donors and cancer patients. Measured with immunoSEQ multiplex PCR; TCRdb has only the in-frame clones, and not every one. The sample includes roughly 14,000 clones, over 70% of them seen just once. Sequenced: PBMCs. The receptors were sampled from a woman aged 70 to 79 with colorectal cancer. The CDR3 runs from the conserved cysteine through the conserved F or W. D genes are given only for firm matches. A clone size is listed for some rows: how often the clone was seen (once, few, many), or a class if it is expanded.

v_gene	j_gene	abundance	d_gene	CDR3aa	CDR3nt
TRBV7-2	TRBJ2-1	NA	NA	CASSLVGDSYNEQFF	TGTGCCAGCAGCTTAGTTGGGGATTCCTACAATGAGCAGTTCTTC
TRBV30	TRBJ2-7	NA	TRBD1	CAWRGQSRYEQYF	TGTGCCTGGAGGGGACAGTCTAGGTACGAGCAGTACTTC
TRBV5-6	TRBJ2-7	once	TRBD2	CASSTGGKTYEQYF	TGTGCCAGCAGCACGGGGGGGAAGACCTACGAGCAGTACTTC
TRBV13	TRBJ2-1	NA	TRBD2	CASSLGKLAGAERQFF	TGTGCCAGCAGCTTAGGCAAACTAGCGGGGGCCGAAAGGCAGTTCTTC
TRBV4-1	TRBJ2-2	NA	TRBD2	CASSQVRSGRGTGELFF	TGCGCCAGCAGCCAAGTTCGTAGCGGGAGAGGGACCGGGGAGCTGTTTTTT
TRBV9	TRBJ2-3	NA	NA	CASSVGTLSTDTQYF	TGTGCCAGCAGCGTCGGGACCCTTAGCACAGATACGCAGTATTTT
TRBV5-6	TRBJ2-3	NA	TRBD2	CASSQGLAETDTQYF	TGTGCCAGCAGCCAGGGACTAGCGGAGACAGATACGCAGTATTTT
TRBV6-5	TRBJ1-4	NA	NA	CASSYLATNEKLFF	TGTGCCAGCAGTTACCTTGCAACTAATGAAAAACTGTTTTTT
TRBV5-6	TRBJ2-3	NA	NA	CASSAGVGSTDTQYF	TGTGCCAGCTCAGCAGGGGTGGGGAGCACAGATACGCAGTATTTT
TRBV12-3/TRBV12-4	TRBJ1-6	NA	NA	CASSRVNNSPLHF	TGTGCCAGCAGCCGGGTTAATAATTCACCCCTCCACTTT
TRBV11-3	TRBJ2-2	few	NA	CASSLKRDTGELFF	TGTGCCAGCAGCTTAAAAAGGGACACCGGGGAGCTGTTTTTT
TRBV6-6	TRBJ1-6	NA	TRBD1	CASSPYGQGEVSPLHF	TGTGCCAGCAGTCCCTACGGACAGGGAGAGGTTTCACCCCTCCACTTT
TRBV6-5	TRBJ2-4	NA	NA	CASRSEGAKNIQYF	TGTGCCAGCAGGTCGGAGGGGGCCAAAAACATTCAGTACTTC
TRBV7-2	TRBJ2-1	NA	NA	CASSLRALGNEQFF	TGTGCCAGCAGCTTGAGGGCCCTCGGCAATGAGCAGTTCTTC
TRBV30	TRBJ2-1	NA	TRBD2	CAWTSGPYNEQFF	TGTGCCTGGACTAGCGGACCCTACAATGAGCAGTTCTTC
TRBV19	TRBJ1-4	once	NA	CASRRGGSGTFTNEKLFF	TGTGCCAGTAGGCGGGGAGGCTCGGGGACATTCACTAATGAAAAACTGTTTTTT
TRBV25-1	TRBJ1-6	NA	NA	CASSDLSFGGNSPLHF	TGTGCCAGCAGCGACCTTTCATTCGGGGGTAATTCACCCCTCCACTTT
TRBV15	TRBJ2-7	NA	NA	CATSREAGQPYEQYF	TGTGCCACCAGCAGAGAGGCAGGTCAACCTTACGAGCAGTACTTC
TRBV6-1	TRBJ1-4	NA	NA	CASSEIPRNRKDEKLFF	TGTGCCAGCAGTGAAATTCCCCGGAACAGGAAAGATGAAAAACTGTTTTTT
TRBV30	TRBJ1-1	NA	TRBD1	CAWSRTGRFGAFF	TGTGCCTGGAGTAGGACAGGCCGCTTCGGGGCTTTCTTT
TRBV6-1	TRBJ2-1	NA	NA	CASSEGYGKSSYNEQFF	TGTGCCAGCAGTGAAGGATACGGCAAGAGCTCCTACAATGAGCAGTTCTTC
TRBV9	TRBJ1-1	NA	NA	CASSRLGTLNTEAFF	TGTGCCAGCAGCCGATTAGGGACATTGAACACTGAAGCTTTCTTT
TRBV11-3	TRBJ2-7	NA	NA	CASSLDGGAPSAYEQYF	TGTGCCAGCAGCTTAGATGGGGGGGCCCCCTCGGCCTACGAGCAGTACTTC